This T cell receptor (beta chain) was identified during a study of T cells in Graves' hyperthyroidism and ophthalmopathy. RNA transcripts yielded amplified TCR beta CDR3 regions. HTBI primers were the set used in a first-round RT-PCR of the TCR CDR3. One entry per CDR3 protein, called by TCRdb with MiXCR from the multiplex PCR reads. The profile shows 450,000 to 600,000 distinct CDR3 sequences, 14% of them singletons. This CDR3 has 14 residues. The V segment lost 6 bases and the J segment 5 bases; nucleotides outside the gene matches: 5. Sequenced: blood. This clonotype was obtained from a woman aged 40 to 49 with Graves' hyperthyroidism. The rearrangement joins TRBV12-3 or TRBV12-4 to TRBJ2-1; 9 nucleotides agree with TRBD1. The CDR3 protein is CASRPGQGNNEQFF. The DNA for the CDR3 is TGTGCCAGCAGACCGGGACAGGGAAACAATGAGCAGTTCTTC.